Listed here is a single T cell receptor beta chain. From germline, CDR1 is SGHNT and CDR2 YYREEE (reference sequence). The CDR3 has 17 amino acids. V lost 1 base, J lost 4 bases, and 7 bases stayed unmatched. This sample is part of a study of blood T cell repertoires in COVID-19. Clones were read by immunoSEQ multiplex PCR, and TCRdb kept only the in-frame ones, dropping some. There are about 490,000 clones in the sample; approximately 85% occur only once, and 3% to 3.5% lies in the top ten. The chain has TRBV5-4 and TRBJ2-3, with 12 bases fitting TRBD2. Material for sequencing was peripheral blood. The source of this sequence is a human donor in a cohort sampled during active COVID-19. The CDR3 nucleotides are TGTGCCAGCAGCTTGAGACTAGCGGGAGAACGCTCAGATACGCAGTATTTT. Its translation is CASSLRLAGERSDTQYF.